This T cell receptor beta chain was observed in a study of lymphopenia after photon versus proton radiotherapy. General study points: Only patients who died were analyzed for survival; proton advantage is unproven. After lymphocyte nadir, photon-treated repertoires showed oligoclonal expansion, especially CD8+ Temra.

Sequenced by immunoSEQ multiplex PCR; TCRdb stores in-frame clones only, minus some. The profile covers about 2,100 clones, with around 81% appearing a single time and approximately 40% taken by the ten largest. Trimming shortened V by 3 bases and J by 4 bases, and 10 bases separated the two germline ends. Germline CDR1 is SGHTA and CDR2 is FQGNSA. The CDR3 consists of 14 residues. As for this clone: Its antigen is not identified.

The chain uses TRBV7-2 and TRBJ2-1; D gene unclear. Sequenced here: peripheral blood, sampled from a patient treated with photon-based radiotherapy. The receptor was derived from a man older than 75 with cholangiocarcinoma. Here the CDR3 reads CASSFKTDYNEQFF. CDR3 sequence (DNA): TGTGCCAGCAGCTTTAAGACTGATTACAATGAGCAGTTCTTC. The variable domain in full, with the rest retrieved from reference TRBV7-2 and TRBJ2-1, is GAGVSQSPSNKVTEKGKDVELRCDPISGHTALYWYRQSLGQGLEFLIYFQGNSAPDKSGLPSDRFSAERTGGSVSTLTIQRTQQEDSAVYLCASSFKTDYNEQFFGPGTRLTVL.